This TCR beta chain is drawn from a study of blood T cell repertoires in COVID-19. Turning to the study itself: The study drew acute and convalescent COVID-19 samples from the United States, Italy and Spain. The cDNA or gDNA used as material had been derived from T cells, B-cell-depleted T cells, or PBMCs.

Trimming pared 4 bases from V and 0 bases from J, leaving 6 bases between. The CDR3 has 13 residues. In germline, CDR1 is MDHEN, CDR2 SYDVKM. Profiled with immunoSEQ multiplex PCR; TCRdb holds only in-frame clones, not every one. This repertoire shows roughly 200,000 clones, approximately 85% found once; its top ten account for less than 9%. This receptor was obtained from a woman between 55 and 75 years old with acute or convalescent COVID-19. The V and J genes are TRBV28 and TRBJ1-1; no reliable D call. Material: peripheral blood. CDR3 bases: TGTGCCAGCAGTTCCCTAGTGAACACTGAAGCTTTCTTT. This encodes CASSSLVNTEAFF.